This T cell receptor (beta chain) was recorded in a study of blood T cell repertoires in COVID-19. Study-level information: The United States, Italy and Spain were the sources of the acute and convalescent COVID-19 samples.

Cohort assignment relied on participant-reported clinical history. Recovered status applied to Cohort 3 donors who had two consecutive negative PCRs. It also applied to those with clearance or with symptom resolution. As handled by the study authors: Counts of nucleated cells, estimated from reference gene primer amplification, were obtained. Generated by immunoSEQ multiplex PCR, the TCRdb table keeps only in-frame clones and is missing some. V and J calls and clone size are copied from that table; D and trimming were computed from the DNA. The sample has about 190,000 clones, 70% to 80% seen once. The TCR comes from a woman aged 45-65 years who had recovered from COVID-19. Source material: PBMCs or T cells enriched from blood (not recorded which).

The CDR3 loop reads CASSLVGGSNTEAFF. CDR3 DNA sequence: TGTGCCAGCAGCTTAGTCGGAGGCTCGAACACTGAAGCTTTCTTT. The rearrangement links TRBV7-9 to TRBJ1-1; no definite D call. The CDR3 spans 15 residues. V lost 1 base and J 1 base, leaving 10 bases between the germline ends. The germline V gene encodes CDR1 SEHNR and CDR2 FQNEAQ (reference sequence).